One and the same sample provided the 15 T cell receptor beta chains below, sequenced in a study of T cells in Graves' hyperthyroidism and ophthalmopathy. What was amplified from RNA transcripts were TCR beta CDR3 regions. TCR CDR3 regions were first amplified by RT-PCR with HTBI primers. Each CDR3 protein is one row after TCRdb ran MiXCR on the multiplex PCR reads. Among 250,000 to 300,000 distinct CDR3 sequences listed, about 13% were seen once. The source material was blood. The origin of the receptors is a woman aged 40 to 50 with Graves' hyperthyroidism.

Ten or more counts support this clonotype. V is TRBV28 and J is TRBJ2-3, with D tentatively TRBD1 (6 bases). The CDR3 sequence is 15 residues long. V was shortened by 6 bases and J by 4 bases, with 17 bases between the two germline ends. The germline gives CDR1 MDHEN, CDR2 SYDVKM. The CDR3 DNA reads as TGTGCCAGCAGCCGAACCCACAGGGAATCAGATACGCAGTATTTT. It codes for CASSRTHRESDTQYF. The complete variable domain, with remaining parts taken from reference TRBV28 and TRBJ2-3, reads DVKVTQSSRYLVKRTGEKVFLECVQDMDHENMFWYRQDPGLGLRLIYFSYDVKMKEKGDIPEGYSVSREKKERFSLILESASTNQTSMYLCASSRTHRESDTQYFGPGTRLTVL.

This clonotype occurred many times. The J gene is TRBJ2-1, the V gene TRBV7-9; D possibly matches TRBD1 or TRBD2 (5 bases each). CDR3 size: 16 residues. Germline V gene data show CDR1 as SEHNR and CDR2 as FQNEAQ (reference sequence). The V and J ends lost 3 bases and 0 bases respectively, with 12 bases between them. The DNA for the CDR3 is TGTGCCAGCAGCTTCCTTGGGACGCCCTCCTACAATGAGCAGTTCTTC. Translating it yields CASSFLGTPSYNEQFF.

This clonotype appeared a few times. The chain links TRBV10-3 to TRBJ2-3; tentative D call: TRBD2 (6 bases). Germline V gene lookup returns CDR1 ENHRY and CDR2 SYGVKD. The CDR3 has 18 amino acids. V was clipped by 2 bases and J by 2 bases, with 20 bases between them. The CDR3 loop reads CAISEGSFSGSVTDTQYF. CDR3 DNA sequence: TGTGCCATCAGTGAGGGCTCCTTTAGCGGATCAGTCACAGATACGCAGTATTTT.

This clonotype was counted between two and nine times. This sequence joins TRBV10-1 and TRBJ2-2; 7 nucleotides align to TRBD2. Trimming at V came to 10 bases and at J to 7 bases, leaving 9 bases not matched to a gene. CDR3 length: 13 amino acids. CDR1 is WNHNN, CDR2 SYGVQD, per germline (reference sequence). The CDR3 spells CATRLASGGELFF. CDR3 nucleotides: TGCGCCACCCGACTAGCCTCGGGCGGGGAGCTGTTTTTT.

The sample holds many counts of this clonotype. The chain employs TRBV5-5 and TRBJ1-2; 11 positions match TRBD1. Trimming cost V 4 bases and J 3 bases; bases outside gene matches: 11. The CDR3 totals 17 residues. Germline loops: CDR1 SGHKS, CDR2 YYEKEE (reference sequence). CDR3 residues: CASSRRRTGGADYGYTF. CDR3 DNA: TGTGCCAGCAGCCGAAGGAGGACAGGGGGCGCCGACTATGGCTACACCTTC.

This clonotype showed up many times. The CDR3 region is CASSLSSGGSYEQYF. The CDR3 DNA reads as TGTGCCAGCAGTTTATCCTCAGGGGGGTCCTACGAGCAGTACTTC. This chain uses TRBV27 with TRBJ2-7; a weak D match, TRBD1 (7 bases). V lost 0 bases and J lost 1, with 10 bases in between. CDR1 MNHEY and CDR2 SMNVEV come from the germline V gene (reference sequence). The CDR3 is 15 amino acids.

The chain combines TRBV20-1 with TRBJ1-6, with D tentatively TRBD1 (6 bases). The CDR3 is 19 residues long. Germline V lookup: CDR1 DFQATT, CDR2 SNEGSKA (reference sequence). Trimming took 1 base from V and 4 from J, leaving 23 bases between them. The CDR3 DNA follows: TGCAGTGCTAGAGGGATTGAAGCCACAGGGACCTCTTATAATTCACCCCTCCACTTT. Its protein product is CSARGIEATGTSYNSPLHF.

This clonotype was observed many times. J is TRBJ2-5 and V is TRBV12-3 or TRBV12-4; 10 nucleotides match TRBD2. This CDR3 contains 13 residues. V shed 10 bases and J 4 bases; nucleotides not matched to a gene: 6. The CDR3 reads CAIQREGRETQYF. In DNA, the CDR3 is TGTGCCATCCAGCGGGAGGGCCGAGAGACCCAGTACTTC.

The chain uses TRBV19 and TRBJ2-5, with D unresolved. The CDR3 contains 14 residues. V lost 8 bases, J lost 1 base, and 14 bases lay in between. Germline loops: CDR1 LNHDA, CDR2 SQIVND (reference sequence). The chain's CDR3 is CASSPTDLQETQYF. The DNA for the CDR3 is TGTGCCAGTTCCCCCACGGACCTCCAAGAGACCCAGTACTTC.

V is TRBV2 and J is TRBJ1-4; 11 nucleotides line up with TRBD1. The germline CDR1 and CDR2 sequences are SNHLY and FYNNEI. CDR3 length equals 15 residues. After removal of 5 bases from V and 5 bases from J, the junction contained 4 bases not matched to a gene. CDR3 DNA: TGTGCCAGCAGTCCGGGACAGGGGGTAAATGAAAAACTGTTTTTT. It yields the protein CASSPGQGVNEKLFF.

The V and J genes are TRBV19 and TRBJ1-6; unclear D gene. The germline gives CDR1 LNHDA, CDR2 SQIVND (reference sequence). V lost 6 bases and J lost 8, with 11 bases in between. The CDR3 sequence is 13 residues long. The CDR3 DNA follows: TGTGCCAGTAGCGCCAGTAAGCATTCACCCCTCCACTTT. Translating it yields CASSASKHSPLHF.

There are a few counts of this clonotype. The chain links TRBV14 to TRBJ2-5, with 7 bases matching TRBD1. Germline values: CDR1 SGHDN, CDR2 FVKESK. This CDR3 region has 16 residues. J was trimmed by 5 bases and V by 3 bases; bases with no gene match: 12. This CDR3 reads CASSHRQGPLVETQYF. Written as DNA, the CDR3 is TGTGCCAGCAGCCATAGACAGGGACCTTTAGTGGAGACCCAGTACTTC.

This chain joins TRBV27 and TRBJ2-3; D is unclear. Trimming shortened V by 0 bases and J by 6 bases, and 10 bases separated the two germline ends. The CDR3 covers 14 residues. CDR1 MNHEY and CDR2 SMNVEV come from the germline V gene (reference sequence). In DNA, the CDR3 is TGTGCCAGCAGTTTATCTACCCAGCCTGATACGCAGTATTTT. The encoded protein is CASSLSTQPDTQYF.

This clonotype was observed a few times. DNA for the CDR3: TGCGCCAGCAGGTCAACAGGGGGCACTAATGAAAAACTGTTTTTT. Translation: CASRSTGGTNEKLFF. This rearrangement joins TRBV4-1 to TRBJ1-4; TRBD1 agrees at 9 bases. The germline V gene encodes CDR1 MGHRA and CDR2 YSYEKL. With 6 bases clipped from V and 2 bases from J, the junction kept 4 bases outside the gene matches. The CDR3 is made up of 15 amino acids.

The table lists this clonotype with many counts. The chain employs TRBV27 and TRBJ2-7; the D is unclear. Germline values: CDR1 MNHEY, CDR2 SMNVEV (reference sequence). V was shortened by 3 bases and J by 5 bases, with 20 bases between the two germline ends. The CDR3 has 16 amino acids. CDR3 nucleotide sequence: TGTGCCAGCAGTTTGTCCTTTAGGTTCGGGCCTGACGAGCAGTACTTC. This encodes CASSLSFRFGPDEQYF.